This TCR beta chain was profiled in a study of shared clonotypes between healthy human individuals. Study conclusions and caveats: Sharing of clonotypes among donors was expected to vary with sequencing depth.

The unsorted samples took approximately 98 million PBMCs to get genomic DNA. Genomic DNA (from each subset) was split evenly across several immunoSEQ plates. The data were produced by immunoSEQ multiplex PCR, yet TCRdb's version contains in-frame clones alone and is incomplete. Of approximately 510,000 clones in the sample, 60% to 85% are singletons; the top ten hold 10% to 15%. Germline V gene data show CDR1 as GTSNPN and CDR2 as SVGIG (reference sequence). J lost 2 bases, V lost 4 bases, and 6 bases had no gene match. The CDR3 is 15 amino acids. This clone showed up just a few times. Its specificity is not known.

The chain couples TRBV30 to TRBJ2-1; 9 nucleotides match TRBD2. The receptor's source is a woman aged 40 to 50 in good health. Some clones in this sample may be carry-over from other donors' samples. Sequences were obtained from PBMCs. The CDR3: CAWTEGTSTYNEQFF. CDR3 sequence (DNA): TGTGCCTGGACTGAAGGGACTAGCACCTACAATGAGCAGTTCTTC.